This T cell receptor beta chain was profiled in a study of CD8+ T cells in alopecia areata. Turning to the study itself: In an open-label trial, patients got 5 to 10 mg tofacitinib twice daily. Study-level points and caveats: Tofacitinib significantly lowered scalp clonality and expanded CD8+ clones among the top 100. Especially in alopecia totalis/universalis, lesional scalp showed greater clonality than normal scalp did.

A note on this clone: Its antigen is currently unknown.

Described treatment: oral pan-JAK inhibitor, 5-10 mg twice daily. The junction had 6 bases not matched to a gene; V was cut back by 6 bases and J by 1 base. The length of the CDR3 is 15 residues. The germline CDR1 and CDR2 sequences are MNHEY and SMNVEV (reference sequence). The authors extracted RNA and reverse transcribed it into cDNA as the sequencing template. Assay used: immunoSEQ multiplex PCR; TCRdb lists only in-frame clones, some missing. The sample contains approximately 130,000 clones, around 60% of which appear only once. V and J are TRBV27 and TRBJ2-3, with TRBD2 matching 8 bases. The sequencing here drew on CD4+ T cells sorted from blood, taken at week 4, from a patient treated with tofacitinib. This clonotype was sampled from a human donor with alopecia areata. CDR3 sequence reads: CASSRGLAGTDTQYF. The CDR3 DNA sequence: TGTGCCAGCAGCCGCGGACTAGCTGGCACAGATACGCAGTATTTT.